This T cell receptor beta chain is from a study of T-cell reconstitution after alpha-beta-depleted transplantation in children. Unique molecular identifiers tagged the TCRbeta library. Via MiXCR, TCRdb re-called the PCR reads, giving one row per CDR3 protein. Among around 200,000 distinct CDR3 sequences listed, around 7% were seen once. This clonotype was detected many times. CDR3 length: 14 amino acids. With 3 bases removed from V and 7 bases from J, the gap between germline ends came to 13 bases. The chain links TRBV12-3 or TRBV12-4 to TRBJ1-5, with D uncertain. The source is a human donor who donated a stem cell graft to a child with Wiskott-Aldrich syndrome. Here the sequenced sample was PBMCs from the stem cell graft donor, taken from the stem cell graft. This chain's CDR3 is CASSLYGLGQPQHF. The CDR3 nucleotides are TGTGCCAGCAGTTTGTATGGGTTGGGGCAGCCCCAGCATTTT.